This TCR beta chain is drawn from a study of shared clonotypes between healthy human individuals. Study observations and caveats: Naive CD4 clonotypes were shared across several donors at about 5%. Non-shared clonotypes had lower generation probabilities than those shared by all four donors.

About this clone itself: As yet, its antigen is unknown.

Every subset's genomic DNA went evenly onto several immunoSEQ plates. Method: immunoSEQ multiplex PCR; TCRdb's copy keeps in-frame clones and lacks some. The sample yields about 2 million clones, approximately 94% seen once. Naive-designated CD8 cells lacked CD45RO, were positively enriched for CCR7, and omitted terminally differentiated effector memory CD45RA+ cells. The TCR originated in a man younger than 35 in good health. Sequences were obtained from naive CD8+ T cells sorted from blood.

The CDR3 bases are TGCGCCAGCAGCCAAGATTGGGGGACAGGGCCTGATGAGCAGTTCTTC. This encodes CASSQDWGTGPDEQFF. This sequence joins TRBV4-3 and TRBJ2-1; TRBD1 agrees at 9 bases. This CDR3 region has 16 residues. The germline V gene encodes CDR1 LGHNA and CDR2 YSLEER. V dropped 0 bases and J dropped 8; count of bases not matched to a gene: 8.